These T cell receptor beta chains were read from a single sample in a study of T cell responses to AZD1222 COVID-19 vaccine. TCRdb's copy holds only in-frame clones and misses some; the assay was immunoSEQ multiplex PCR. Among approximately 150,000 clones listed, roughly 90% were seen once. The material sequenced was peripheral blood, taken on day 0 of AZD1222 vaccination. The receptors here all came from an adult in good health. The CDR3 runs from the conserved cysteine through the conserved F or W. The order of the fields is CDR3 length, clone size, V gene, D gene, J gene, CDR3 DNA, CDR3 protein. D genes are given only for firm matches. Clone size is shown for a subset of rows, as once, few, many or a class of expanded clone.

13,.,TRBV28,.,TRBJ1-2,TGTGCCACCGGGACTGCAGCTAACTATGGCTACACCTTC,CATGTAANYGYTF
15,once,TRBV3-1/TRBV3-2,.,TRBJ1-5,TGTGCCAGCAGCCAAGGGGGGGGTAATTATCAGCCCCAGCATTTT,CASSQGGGNYQPQHF
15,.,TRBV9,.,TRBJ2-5,TGTGCCAGCAGCTCCAACTGGGACGGTCAAGAGACCCAGTACTTC,CASSSNWDGQETQYF
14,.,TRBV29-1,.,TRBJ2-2,TGCAGCGTTGCTCGTCGGGTGAACACCGGGGAGCTGTTTTTT,CSVARRVNTGELFF
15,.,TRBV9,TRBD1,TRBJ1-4,TGTGCCAGCAGAACCCCCCGGGACAGGAATGAAAAACTGTTTTTT,CASRTPRDRNEKLFF
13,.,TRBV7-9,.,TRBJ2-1,TGTGCCAGCAGCTTAGGGCGGTACAATGAGCAGTTCTTC,CASSLGRYNEQFF
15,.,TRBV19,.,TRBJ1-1,TGTGCCAGTAGTGAAACCGGGACTCCGAACACTGAAGCTTTCTTT,CASSETGTPNTEAFF
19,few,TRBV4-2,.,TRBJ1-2,TGTGCCAGCAGCCAAGATTCGTATGGCAGGGTGAACCTCAACTATGGCTACACCTTC,CASSQDSYGRVNLNYGYTF
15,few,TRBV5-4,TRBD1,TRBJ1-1,TGTGCCAGCAGGGGAAACAGGGGCTCGTACACTGAAGCTTTCTTT,CASRGNRGSYTEAFF
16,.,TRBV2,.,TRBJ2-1,TGTGCCAGCAGACCCACCGTTTATTCAGGGCACAATGAGCAGTTCTTC,CASRPTVYSGHNEQFF
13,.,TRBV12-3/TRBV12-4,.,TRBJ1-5,TGTGCCAGCAGTTTGGAGAGGAATCAGCCCCAGCATTTT,CASSLERNQPQHF
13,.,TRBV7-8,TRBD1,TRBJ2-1,TGTGCCAGCAGCTCGGGGACAGGGTTTGAGCAGTTCTTC,CASSSGTGFEQFF
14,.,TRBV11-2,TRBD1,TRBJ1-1,TGTGCCAGCAGCTCCCCCGGGACAGGGACTGAAGCTTTCTTT,CASSSPGTGTEAFF
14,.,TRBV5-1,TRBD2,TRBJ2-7,TGCGCCAGCAGACCCGGGACTAGCGTCTACGAGCAGTACTTC,CASRPGTSVYEQYF
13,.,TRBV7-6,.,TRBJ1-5,TGTGCCAGCAGCCAAGGACTAAATCAGCCCCAGCATTTT,CASSQGLNQPQHF
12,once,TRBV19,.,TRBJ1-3,TGTGCCAGTAGTCCGAAGGGAAACACCATATATTTT,CASSPKGNTIYF
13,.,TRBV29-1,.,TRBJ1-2,TGCAGCGACATACCGGGGCCTGACTATGGCTACACCTTC,CSDIPGPDYGYTF
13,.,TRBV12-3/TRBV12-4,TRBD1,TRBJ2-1,TGTGCCAGCAGTGTGACAGGGTACAATGAGCAGTTCTTC,CASSVTGYNEQFF
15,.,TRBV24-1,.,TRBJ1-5,TGTGCCACCAGTGCTAACACCTTTTGCAATCAGCCCCAGCATTTT,CATSANTFCNQPQHF
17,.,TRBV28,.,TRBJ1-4,TGTGCCAGCAGTCCATCCCCCAGGCCCGAGGCTAATGAAAAACTGTTTTTT,CASSPSPRPEANEKLFF
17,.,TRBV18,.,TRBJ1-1,TGTGCCAGCTCACCAGGGCAGGTGGGAAGCTGGGGCACTGAAGCTTTCTTT,CASSPGQVGSWGTEAFF
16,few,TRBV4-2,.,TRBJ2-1,TGTGCCAGCAGCCAAGGACCGGGAGAAGGGTACAATGAGCAGTTCTTC,CASSQGPGEGYNEQFF
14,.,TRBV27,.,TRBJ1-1,TGTGCCAGCAGTTTAGGGGTTGGGGGGACTGAAGCTTTCTTT,CASSLGVGGTEAFF
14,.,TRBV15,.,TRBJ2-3,TGTGCCACCAGCAGCCGGGCCCGGCGAGGTACGCAGTATTTT,CATSSRARRGTQYF